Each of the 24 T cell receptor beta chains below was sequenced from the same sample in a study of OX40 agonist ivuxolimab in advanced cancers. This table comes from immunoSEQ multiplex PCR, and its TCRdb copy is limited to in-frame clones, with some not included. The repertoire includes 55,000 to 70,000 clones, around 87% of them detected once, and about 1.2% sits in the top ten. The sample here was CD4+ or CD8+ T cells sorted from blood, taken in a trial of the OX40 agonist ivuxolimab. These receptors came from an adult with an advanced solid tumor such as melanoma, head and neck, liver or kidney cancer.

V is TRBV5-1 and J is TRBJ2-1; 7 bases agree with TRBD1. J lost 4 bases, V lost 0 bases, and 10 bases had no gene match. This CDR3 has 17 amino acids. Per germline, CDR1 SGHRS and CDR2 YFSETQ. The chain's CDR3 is CASSLGQELQGYNEQFF. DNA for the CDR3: TGCGCCAGCAGCTTGGGACAGGAATTACAGGGGTACAATGAGCAGTTCTTC. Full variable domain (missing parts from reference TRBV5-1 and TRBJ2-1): KAGVTQTPRYLIKTRGQQVTLSCSPISGHRSVSWYQQTPGQGLQFLFEYFSETQRNKGNFPGRFSGRQFSNSRSEMNVSTLELGDSALYLCASSLGQELQGYNEQFFGPGTRLTVL.

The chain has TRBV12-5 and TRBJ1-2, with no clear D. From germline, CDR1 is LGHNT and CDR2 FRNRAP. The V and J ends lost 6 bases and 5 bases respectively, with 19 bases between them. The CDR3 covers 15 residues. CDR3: CASGTGEAVRYGYTF. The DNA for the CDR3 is TGTGCTAGTGGCACCGGGGAAGCGGTTAGGTATGGCTACACCTTC.

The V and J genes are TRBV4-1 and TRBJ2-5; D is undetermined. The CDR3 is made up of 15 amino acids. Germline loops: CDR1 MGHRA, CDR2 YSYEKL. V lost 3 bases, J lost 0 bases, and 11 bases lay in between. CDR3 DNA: TGCGCCAGCAGCCATTCTCCTGGGAACCAAGAGACCCAGTACTTC. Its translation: CASSHSPGNQETQYF.

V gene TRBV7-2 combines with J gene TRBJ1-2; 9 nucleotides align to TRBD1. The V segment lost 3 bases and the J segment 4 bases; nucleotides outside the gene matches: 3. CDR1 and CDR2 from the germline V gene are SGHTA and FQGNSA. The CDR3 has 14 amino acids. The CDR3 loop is CASSLGTGRYGYTF. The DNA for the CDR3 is TGTGCCAGCAGCTTGGGGACAGGGCGCTATGGCTACACCTTC.

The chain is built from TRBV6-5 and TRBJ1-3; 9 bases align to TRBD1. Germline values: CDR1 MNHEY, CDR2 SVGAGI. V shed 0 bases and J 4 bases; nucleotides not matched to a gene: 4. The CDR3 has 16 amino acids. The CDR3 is CASSYSGQGSGNTIYF. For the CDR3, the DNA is TGTGCCAGCAGTTACTCGGGACAGGGCTCGGGAAACACCATATATTTT.

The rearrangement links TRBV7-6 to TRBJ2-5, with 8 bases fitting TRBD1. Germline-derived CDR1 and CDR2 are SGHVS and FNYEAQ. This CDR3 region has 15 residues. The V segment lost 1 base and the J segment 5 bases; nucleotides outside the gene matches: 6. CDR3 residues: CASSLGPGGLETQYF. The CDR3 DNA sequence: TGTGCCAGCAGCTTAGGTCCAGGGGGCCTGGAGACCCAGTACTTC.

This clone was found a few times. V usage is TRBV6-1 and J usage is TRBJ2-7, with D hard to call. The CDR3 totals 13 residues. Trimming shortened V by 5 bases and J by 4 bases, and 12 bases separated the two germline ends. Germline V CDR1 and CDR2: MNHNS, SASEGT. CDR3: CASSSGALYEQYF. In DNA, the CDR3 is TGTGCCAGCAGTTCAGGTGCCTTATACGAGCAGTACTTC.

The CDR3 DNA follows: TGTGCTAGTGGTTTGGTTATGACCACAGGGGTCGGCTACACCTTC. This translates into CASGLVMTTGVGYTF. The chain links TRBV12-5 to TRBJ1-2; 7 positions match TRBD1. There are 15 residues in the CDR3. Germline trimming cut 0 bases from V and 8 bases from J; bases unmatched to any gene: 9. CDR1 and CDR2 (germline): LGHNT, FRNRAP.

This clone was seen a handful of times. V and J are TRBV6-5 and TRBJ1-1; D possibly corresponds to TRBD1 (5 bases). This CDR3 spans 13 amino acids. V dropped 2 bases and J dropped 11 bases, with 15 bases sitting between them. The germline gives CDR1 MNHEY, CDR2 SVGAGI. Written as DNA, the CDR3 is TGTGCCAGCAGTTACGCTACCGGGACTGGGGCTTTCTTT. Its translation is CASSYATGTGAFF.

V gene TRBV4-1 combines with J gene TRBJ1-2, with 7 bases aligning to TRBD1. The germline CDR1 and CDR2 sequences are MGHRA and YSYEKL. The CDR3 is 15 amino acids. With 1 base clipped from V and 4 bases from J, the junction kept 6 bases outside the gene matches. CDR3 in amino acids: CASSQVEGAGYGYTF. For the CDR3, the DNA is TGCGCCAGCAGCCAAGTGGAGGGGGCGGGCTATGGCTACACCTTC.

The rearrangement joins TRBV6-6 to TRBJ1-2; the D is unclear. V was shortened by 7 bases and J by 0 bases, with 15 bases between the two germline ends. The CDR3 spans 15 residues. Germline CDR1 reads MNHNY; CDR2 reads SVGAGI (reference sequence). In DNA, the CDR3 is TGTGCCAGCACTTCGGATGGTGCAGCTAACTATGGCTACACCTTC. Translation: CASTSDGAANYGYTF.

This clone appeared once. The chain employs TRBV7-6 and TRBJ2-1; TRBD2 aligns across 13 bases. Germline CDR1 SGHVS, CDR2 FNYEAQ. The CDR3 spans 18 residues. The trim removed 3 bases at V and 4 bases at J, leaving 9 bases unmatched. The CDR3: CASSFNPLAGGLYNEQFF. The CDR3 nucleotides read TGTGCCAGCAGCTTTAATCCACTAGCGGGGGGGCTTTACAATGAGCAGTTCTTC.

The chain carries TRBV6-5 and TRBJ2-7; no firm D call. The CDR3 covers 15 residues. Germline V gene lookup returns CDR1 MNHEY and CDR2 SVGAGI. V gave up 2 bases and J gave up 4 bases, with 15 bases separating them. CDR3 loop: CASSYAPGPQYEQYF. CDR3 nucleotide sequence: TGTGCCAGCAGTTACGCCCCGGGCCCGCAGTACGAGCAGTACTTC.

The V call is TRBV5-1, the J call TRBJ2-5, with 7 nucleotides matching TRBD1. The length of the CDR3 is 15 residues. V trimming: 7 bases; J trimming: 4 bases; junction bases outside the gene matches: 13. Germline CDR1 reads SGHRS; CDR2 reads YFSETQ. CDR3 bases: TGCGCCAGCTCCAGTCGACAGGGTAAAGGAGAGACCCAGTACTTC. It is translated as CASSSRQGKGETQYF.

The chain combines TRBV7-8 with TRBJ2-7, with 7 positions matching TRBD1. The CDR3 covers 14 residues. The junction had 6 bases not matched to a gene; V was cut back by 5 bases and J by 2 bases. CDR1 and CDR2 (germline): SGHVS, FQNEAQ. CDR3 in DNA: TGTGCCAGCAGCGTAACCGGGACAGCCTACGAGCAGTACTTC. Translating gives CASSVTGTAYEQYF.

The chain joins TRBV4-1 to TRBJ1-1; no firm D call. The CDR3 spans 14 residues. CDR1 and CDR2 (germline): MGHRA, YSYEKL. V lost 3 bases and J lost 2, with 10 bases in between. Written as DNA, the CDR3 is TGCGCCAGCAGCCAGGGAATCCTTAACACTGAAGCTTTCTTT. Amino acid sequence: CASSQGILNTEAFF.

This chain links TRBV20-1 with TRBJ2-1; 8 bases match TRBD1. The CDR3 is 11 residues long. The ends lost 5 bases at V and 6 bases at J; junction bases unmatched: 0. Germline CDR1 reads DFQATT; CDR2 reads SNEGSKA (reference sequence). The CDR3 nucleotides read TGCAGTGCTGGGACAGGCAATGAGCAGTTCTTC. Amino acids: CSAGTGNEQFF.

In DNA, the CDR3 is TGTGCCAGCAGTGAAGGGCTCCTCATGAACACTGAAGCTTTCTTT. This codes for CASSEGLLMNTEAFF. This rearrangement joins TRBV6-1 to TRBJ1-1; D call uncertain. CDR1 is MNHNS, CDR2 SASEGT, per germline. Trimming took off 1 base at V and 0 bases at J, with 9 bases between the two ends. This CDR3 is built from 15 residues.

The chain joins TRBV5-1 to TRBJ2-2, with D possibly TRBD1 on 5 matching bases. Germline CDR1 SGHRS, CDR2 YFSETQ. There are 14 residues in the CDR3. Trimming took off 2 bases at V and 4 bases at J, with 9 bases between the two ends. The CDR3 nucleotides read TGCGCCAGCAGCTTCCAGGGCGGCACCGGGGAGCTGTTTTTT. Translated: CASSFQGGTGELFF.

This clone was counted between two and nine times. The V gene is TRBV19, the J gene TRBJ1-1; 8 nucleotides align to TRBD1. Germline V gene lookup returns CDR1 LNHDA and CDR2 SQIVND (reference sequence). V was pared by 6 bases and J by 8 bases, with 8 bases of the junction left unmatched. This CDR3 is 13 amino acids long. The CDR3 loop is CASRVDRAGEAFF. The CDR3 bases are TGTGCCAGTAGGGTGGACAGGGCCGGGGAAGCTTTCTTT. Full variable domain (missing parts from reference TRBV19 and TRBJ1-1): DGGITQSPKYLFRKEGQNVTLSCEQNLNHDAMYWYRQDPGQGLRLIYYSQIVNDFQKGDIAEGYSVSREKKESFPLTVTSAQKNPTAFYLCASRVDRAGEAFFGQGTRLTVV.

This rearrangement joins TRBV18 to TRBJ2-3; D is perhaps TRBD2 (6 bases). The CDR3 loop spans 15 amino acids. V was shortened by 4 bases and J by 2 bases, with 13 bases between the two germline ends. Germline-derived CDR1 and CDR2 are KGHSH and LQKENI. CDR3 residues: CASSRGTDFTDTQYF. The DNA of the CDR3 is TGTGCCAGCTCACGTGGGACTGACTTCACAGATACGCAGTATTTT.

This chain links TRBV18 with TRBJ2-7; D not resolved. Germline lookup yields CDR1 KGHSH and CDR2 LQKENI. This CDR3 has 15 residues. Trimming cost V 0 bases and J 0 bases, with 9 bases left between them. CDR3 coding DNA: TGTGCCAGCTCACCACCGGTTCAGAGCTCCTACGAGCAGTACTTC. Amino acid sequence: CASSPPVQSSYEQYF.

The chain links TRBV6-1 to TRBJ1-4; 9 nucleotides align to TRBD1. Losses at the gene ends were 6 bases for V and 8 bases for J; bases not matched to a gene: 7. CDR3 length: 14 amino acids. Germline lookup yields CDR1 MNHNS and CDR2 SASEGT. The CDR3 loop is CASSADRGSEKLFF. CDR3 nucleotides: TGTGCCAGCAGCGCTGACAGGGGGAGCGAAAAACTGTTTTTT.

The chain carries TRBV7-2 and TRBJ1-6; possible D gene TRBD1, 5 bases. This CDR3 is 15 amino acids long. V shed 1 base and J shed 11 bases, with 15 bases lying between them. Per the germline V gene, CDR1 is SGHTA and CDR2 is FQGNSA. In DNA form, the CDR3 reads TGTGCCAGCAGCTTAGGCTCGAGGGGCGGAACACCCCTCCACTTT. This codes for CASSLGSRGGTPLHF.